The entry that follows covers one TCR beta chain sequence. This record belongs to a study of OX40 agonist ivuxolimab in advanced cancers. Libraries were prepared by immunoSEQ multiplex PCR; TCRdb keeps only in-frame clonotypes and omits some of them. The sample includes about 69,000 clones, around 83% of them seen just once. The CDR3 length is 13 residues. Germline CDR1 and CDR2: SGHRS and YFSETQ. The origin of this receptor is an adult with an advanced solid tumor such as melanoma, head and neck, liver or kidney cancer. The sequenced sample was CD4+ or CD8+ T cells sorted from blood, obtained in a trial of the OX40 agonist ivuxolimab. The J gene is TRBJ2-5, the V gene TRBV5-1; 8 bases map to TRBD1. The tail of the sequence fits TRBJ2-7 better, so the J call may be wrong. The CDR3 is CASSLDRGYEQYF. CDR3 in DNA: TGCGCCAGCAGCTTAGACAGGGGTTACGAGCAGTACTTC.